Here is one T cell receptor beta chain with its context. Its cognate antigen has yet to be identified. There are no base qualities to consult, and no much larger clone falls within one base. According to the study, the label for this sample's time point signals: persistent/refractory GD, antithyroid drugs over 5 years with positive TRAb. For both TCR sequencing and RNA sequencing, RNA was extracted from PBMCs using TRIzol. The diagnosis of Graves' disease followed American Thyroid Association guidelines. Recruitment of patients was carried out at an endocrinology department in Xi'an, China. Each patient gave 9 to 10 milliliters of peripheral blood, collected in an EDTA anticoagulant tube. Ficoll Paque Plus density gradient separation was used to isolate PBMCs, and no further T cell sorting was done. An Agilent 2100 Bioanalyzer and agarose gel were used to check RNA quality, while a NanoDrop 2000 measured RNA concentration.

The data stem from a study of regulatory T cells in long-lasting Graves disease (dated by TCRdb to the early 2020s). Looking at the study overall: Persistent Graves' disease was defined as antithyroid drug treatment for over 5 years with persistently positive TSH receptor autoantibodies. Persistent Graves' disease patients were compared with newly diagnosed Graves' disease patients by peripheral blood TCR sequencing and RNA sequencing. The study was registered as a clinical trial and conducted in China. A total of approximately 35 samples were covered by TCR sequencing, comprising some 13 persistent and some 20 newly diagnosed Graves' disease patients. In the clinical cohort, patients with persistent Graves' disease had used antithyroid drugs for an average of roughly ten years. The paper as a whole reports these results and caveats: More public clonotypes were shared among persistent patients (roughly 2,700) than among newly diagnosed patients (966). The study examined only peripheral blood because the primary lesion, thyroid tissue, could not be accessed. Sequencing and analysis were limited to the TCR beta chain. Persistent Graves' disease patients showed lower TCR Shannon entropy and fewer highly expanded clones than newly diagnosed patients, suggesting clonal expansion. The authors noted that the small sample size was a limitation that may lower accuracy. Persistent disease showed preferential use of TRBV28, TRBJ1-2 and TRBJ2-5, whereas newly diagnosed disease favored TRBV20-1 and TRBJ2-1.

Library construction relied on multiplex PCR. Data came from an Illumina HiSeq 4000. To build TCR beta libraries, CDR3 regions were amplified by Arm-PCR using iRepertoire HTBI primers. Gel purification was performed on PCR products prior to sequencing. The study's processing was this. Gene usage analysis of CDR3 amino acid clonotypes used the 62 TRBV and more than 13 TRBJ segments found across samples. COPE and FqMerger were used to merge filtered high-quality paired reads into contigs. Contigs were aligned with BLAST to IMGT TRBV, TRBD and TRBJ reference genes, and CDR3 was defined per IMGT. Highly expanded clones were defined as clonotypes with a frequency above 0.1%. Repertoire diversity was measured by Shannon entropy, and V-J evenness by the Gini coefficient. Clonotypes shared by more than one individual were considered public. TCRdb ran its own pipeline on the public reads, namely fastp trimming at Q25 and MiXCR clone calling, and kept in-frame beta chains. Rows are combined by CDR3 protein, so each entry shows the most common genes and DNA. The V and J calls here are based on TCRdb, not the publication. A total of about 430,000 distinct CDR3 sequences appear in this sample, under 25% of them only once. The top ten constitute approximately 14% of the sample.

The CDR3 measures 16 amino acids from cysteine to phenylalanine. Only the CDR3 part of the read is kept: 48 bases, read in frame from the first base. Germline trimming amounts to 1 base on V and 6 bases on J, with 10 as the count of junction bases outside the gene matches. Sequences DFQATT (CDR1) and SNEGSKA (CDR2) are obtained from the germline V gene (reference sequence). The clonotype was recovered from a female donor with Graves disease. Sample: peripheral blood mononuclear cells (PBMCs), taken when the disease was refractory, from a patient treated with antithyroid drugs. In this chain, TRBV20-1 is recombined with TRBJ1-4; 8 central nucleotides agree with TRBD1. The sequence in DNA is TGCAGTGCTAGAGCCTCCCCGGGACAGGCGGATGAAAAACTGTTTTTT. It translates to CSARASPGQADEKLFF.